This TCR beta chain was recovered during a study of T-cell reconstitution after alpha-beta-depleted transplantation in children (dated by TCRdb to about 2016). For the study in its entirety: T-cell immune reconstitution after TCRalphabeta/CD19-depleted allogeneic hematopoietic cell transplantation in children was quantitatively tracked in the study by means of TCR repertoire profiling.

Here is what the overall study found, with its caveats: In some patients, the high TCRbeta diversity seen at day 60 was put down to recipient T cells and intrathymic progenitors that had survived conditioning. About two months after transplant, the apparently early recovery of alphabetaT-cell counts reportedly depended on just several hundred clones that had expanded rapidly and came from non-depleted graft cells. Over subsequent months, a decline in hyperexpanded clone frequencies was noted, and after one year, T-cell counts and TCRbeta diversity were mostly ascribed to newly produced T cells.

Counted from cysteine to phenylalanine, this CDR3 has 15 amino acids. The entry retains the CDR3 DNA only, 45 bases that are in frame from base 1. Trimming costs V 2 bases and J 0 bases, and their ends lie 11 bases apart. CDR1 is given as LGHDT and CDR2 as YNNKEL, both from the germline V gene (reference sequence). The library was obtained by PCR. TCRdb records Illumina HiSeq 2500 as the sequencer. TCR libraries were prepared with molecular barcoding, using unique molecular identifiers to normalize TCRbeta repertoire quantification. Clones were called with MiXCR by TCRdb after fastp trimmed the public reads at Q25, and only in-frame beta chains were retained. Records with the same CDR3 protein are collapsed into one entry carrying the most frequent genes and DNA. The sample table contains approximately 70,000 distinct CDR3 sequences; only one count was recorded for just under 5% of them. 15% to 20% of the sample comes from the top ten.

This clonotype was counted many times. There is no known antigen for this receptor. The sample holds no much larger clone one base away, and base qualities are not on file. The sample's treatment or condition label, decoded: allogeneic hematopoietic cell transplantation with graft depleted of TCRalphabeta T cells and CD19 B cells. The transplant recipients were children given TCRalphabeta/CD19-depleted allogeneic hematopoietic cell grafts. This TCR derives from a boy younger than two who had a stem cell transplant for acute myeloid leukemia, so the T cells may come from the graft donor. The material sequenced was PBMCs, mostly from graft donor cells, taken 180 days after TCRalphabeta/CD19-depleted stem cell transplant. In this chain, TRBV3-1 is recombined with TRBJ2-7; the D segment might be TRBD1 or TRBD2, since each matches 6 bases. The DNA sequence is given as TGTGCCAGCAGCCAACGAGGGGGAGGCTCCTACGAGCAGTACTTC. Protein translation: CASSQRGGGSYEQYF.